Presented here are 7 T cell receptor beta chains from one specimen sequenced in a study of tumor-infiltrating lymphocytes in primary liver carcinoma. From unsorted bulk tissue weighing roughly 17-31 mg, DNA and RNA were co-extracted. Researchers generated TCR beta cDNA from approximately 0.55 ug of total RNA, relying on a constant-region primer. TCR beta libraries came from three nested multiplex PCR rounds using slightly modified ARM-PCR. TRBV1-TRBV30 forward primers and a C-beta reverse primer were used in the first two PCR rounds, which each ran for about 9 cycles. TCRdb used MiXCR to reprocess the multiplex PCR reads, holding one entry per CDR3 protein. The sample records roughly 190,000 distinct CDR3 sequences, around 85% being singletons. The specimen sequenced was tumor tissue from primary liver carcinoma. Source of these receptors: a man aged 40-49 years with primary liver carcinoma and hepatitis B virus infection.

Details on this clonotype: A junction end diverges from the germline sequence, so it may reflect a read error. The gene calls are TRBV5-6 and TRBJ2-7; D gene uncertain. The CDR3 spans 15 residues. Germline V CDR1 and CDR2: SGHDT, YYEEEE. The CDR3: CVSSLLQLSSYEQYF. The CDR3 DNA sequence: TGTGTCAGCAGCTTGTTACAGCTGAGCTCCTATGAGCAGTACTTC.

Turning to this clonotype: The germline gene is not matched at one end of the junction; a read error may be the cause. This chain connects TRBV10-3 to TRBJ2-3; D not resolved. CDR1 and CDR2 from the germline V gene are ENHRY and SYGVKD. The CDR3 sequence is 14 residues long. Written as DNA, the CDR3 is TGTGCCACCAGTGAGAGCGACAGCACAGATACGCAGTATTTT. Amino acid sequence: CATSESDSTDTQYF.

A remark on this clonotype: Relative to the germline gene, one junction end is altered; a read error may explain this. The rearrangement links TRBV6-1 to TRBJ1-1, with a weak D call TRBD1 (6 bases). There are 16 residues in the CDR3. Germline assignment: CDR1 MNHNS and CDR2 SASEGT. CDR3 in amino acids: CASSEHQGYGNSEAFF. DNA of the CDR3: TGTGCCAGCAGTGAACATCAGGGGTACGGGAACAGTGAAGCTTTCTTT.

In the case of this clonotype: The junction departs from the called germline gene at one end, perhaps through a read error. The V gene is TRBV12-3 or TRBV12-4, the J gene TRBJ1-1, with D unclear. CDR3 length equals 12 residues. DNA of the CDR3: TGTGCCAGCAATCCCCGCGGTACTGAAACTTTCTTT. Translated: CASNPRGTETFF.

Worth noting for this clonotype: The junction departs from the called germline gene at one end, perhaps through a read error. V is TRBV5-4 and J is TRBJ2-1; D perhaps matches TRBD1 (6 bases). Germline assignment: CDR1 SGHNT and CDR2 YYREEE (reference sequence). CDR3 length: 16 residues. CDR3 loop: CASSFDRRLSYNGQFF. In DNA, the CDR3 is TGTGCCAGCAGCTTTGACAGGAGGCTTTCCTACAATGGGCAGTTCTTC.

As for this clonotype: At one end, the junction sequence differs from germline, possibly due to a read error. The rearrangement links TRBV11-3 to TRBJ2-3; a weak D match, TRBD2 (6 bases). The CDR3 length is 15 residues. Germline lookup yields CDR1 SGHNT and CDR2 YENEEA. The CDR3 coding sequence is TGCGCCAGCTGCTTTAGTGGGAGGCGGATAGATACGCACTATTTT. As protein: CASCFSGRRIDTHYF.

Concerning this clonotype: At one of its ends the junction is not consistent with the germline gene, which may arise from a read error. This rearrangement joins TRBV29-1 to TRBJ2-5, with D perhaps assigned TRBD1 or TRBD2 (5 bases each). The CDR3 is 14 residues long. Germline CDR1 is SQVTM and CDR2 is ANQGSEA. The CDR3 coding sequence is TGCAGCGTCTACTTAATAGTGGGACGTAAGGCCCATTACTTC. Translating gives CSVYLIVGRKAHYF.